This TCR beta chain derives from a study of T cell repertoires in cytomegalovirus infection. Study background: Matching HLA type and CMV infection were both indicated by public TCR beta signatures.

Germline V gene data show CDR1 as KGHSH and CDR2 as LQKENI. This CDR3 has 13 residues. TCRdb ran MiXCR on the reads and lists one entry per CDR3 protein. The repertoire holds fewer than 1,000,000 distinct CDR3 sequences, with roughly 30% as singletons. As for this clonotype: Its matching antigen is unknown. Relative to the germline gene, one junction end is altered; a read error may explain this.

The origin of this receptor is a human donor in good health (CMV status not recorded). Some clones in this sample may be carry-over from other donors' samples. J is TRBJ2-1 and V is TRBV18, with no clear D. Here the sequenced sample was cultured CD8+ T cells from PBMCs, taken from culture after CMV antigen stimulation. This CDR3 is CVSSPLGYNEQFF. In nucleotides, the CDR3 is TGTGTCAGCTCACCGCTCGGTTACAATGAGCAGTTCTTC.